This T cell receptor beta chain was captured in a study of T cell clones after liver transplantation. On this clone: No antigen is known for it.

Assay: immunoSEQ multiplex PCR; the TCRdb copy retains only in-frame clones and omits some. The sample holds roughly 51,000 clones, approximately 71% seen once. The study, taken as a whole, reports: Graft donor-reactive T cells may have migrated into the graft rather than being deleted.

The TCR was taken from a human patient who received a liver transplant. Some T cells may possibly be graft donor cells. The sample was CD4+ T cells from blood, taken more than 52 months after liver transplant.

CDR3 protein: CASRAGQNYGYTF. The CDR3 DNA reads as TGTGCCAGCAGAGCCGGACAGAACTATGGCTACACCTTC. The genes are TRBV6-1 and TRBJ1-2; tentatively, D is TRBD1 (6 bases). The CDR3 contains 13 residues. Trimming pared 6 bases from V and 2 bases from J, leaving 10 bases between. Germline lookup yields CDR1 MNHNS and CDR2 SASEGT.